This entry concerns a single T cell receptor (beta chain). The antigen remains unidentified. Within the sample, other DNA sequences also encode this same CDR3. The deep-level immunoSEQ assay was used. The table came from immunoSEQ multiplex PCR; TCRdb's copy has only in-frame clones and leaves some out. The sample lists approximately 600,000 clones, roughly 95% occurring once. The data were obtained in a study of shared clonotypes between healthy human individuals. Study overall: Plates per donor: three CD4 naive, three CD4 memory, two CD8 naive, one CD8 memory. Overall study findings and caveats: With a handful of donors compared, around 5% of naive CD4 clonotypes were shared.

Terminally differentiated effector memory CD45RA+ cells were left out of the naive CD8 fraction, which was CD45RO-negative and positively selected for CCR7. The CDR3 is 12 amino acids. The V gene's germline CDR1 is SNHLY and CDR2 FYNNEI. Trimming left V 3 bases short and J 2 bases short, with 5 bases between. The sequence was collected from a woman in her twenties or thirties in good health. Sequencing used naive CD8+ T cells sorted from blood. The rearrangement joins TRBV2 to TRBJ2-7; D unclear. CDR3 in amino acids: CASSDSPYEQYF. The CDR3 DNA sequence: TGTGCCAGCAGTGACAGTCCCTACGAGCAGTACTTC.